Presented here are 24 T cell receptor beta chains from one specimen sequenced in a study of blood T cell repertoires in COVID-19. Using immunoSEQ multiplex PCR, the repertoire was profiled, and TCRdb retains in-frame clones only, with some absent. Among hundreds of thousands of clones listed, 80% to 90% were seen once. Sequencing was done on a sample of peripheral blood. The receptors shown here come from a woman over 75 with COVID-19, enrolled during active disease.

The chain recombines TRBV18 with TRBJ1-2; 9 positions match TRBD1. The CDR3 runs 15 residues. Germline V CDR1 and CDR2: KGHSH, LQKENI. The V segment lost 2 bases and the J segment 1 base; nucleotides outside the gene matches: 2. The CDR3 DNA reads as TGTGCCAGCTCACCAGCGGGACAGGGTAACTATGGCTACACCTTC. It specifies CASSPAGQGNYGYTF.

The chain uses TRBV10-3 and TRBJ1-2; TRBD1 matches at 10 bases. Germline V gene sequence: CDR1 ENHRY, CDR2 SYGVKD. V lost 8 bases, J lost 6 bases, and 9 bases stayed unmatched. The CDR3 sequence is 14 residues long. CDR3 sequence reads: CAIGKLGQGDGYTF. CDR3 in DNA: TGTGCCATCGGCAAACTTGGACAGGGGGATGGCTACACCTTC.

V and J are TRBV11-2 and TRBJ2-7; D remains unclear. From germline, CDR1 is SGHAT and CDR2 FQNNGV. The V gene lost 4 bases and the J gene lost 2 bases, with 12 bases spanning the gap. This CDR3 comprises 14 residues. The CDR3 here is CASSSSGPTYEQYF. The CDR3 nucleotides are TGTGCCAGCAGCTCAAGTGGGCCTACCTACGAGCAGTACTTC.

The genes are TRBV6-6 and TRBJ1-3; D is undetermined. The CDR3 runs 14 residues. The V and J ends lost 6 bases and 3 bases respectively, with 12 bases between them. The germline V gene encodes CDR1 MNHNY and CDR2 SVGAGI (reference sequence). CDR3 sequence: CASSPLRDGNTIYF. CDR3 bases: TGTGCCAGCAGCCCTTTACGGGATGGAAACACCATATATTTT.

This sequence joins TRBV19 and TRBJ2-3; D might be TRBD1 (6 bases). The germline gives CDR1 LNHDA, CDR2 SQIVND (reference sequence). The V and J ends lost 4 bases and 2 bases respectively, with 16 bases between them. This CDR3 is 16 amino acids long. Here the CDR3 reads CASSRDTWGTTDTQYF. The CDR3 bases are TGTGCCAGTAGTAGGGACACCTGGGGCACCACAGATACGCAGTATTTT.

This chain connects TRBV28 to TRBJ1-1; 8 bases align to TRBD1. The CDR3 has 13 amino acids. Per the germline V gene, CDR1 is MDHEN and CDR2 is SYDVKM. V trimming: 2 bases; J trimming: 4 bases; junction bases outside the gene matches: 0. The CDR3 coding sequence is TGTGCCAGCAGTTTACAGGGGGCCACTGAAGCTTTCTTT. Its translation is CASSLQGATEAFF.

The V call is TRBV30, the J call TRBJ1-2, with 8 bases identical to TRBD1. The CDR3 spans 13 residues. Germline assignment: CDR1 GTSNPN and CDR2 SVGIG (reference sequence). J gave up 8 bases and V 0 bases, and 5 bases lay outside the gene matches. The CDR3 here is CAWSVTAGGGYTF. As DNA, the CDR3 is TGTGCCTGGAGTGTCACGGCAGGGGGCGGCTACACCTTC.

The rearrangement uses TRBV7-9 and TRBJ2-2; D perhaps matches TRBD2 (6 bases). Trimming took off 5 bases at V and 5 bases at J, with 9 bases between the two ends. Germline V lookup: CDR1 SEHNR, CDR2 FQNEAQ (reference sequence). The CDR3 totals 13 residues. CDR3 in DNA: TGTGCCAGCAGCGGGGCGGGGACCGGGGAGCTGTTTTTT. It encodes CASSGAGTGELFF. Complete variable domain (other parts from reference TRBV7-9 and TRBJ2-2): DTGVSQNPRHKITKRGQNVTFRCDPISEHNRLYWYRQTLGQGPEFLTYFQNEAQLEKSRLLSDRFSAERPKGSFSTLEIQRTEQGDSAMYLCASSGAGTGELFFGEGSRLTVL.

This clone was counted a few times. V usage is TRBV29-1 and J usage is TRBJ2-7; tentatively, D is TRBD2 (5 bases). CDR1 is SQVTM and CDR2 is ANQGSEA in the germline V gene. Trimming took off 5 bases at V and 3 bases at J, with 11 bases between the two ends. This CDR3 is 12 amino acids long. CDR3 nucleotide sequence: TGCAGCGTTCGCGGAGGAGGCTACGAGCAGTACTTC. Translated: CSVRGGGYEQYF.

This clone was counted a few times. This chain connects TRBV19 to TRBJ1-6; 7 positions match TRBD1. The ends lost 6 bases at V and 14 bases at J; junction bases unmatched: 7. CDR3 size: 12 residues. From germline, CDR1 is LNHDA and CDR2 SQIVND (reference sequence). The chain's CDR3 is CASSLKGATLHF. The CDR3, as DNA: TGTGCCAGTAGCCTAAAGGGGGCCACCCTCCACTTT.

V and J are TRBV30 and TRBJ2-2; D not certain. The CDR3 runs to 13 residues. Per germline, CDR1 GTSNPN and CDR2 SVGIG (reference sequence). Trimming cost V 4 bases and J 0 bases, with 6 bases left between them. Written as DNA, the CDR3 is TGTGCCTGGAACAGAGCGAACACCGGGGAGCTGTTTTTT. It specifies CAWNRANTGELFF.

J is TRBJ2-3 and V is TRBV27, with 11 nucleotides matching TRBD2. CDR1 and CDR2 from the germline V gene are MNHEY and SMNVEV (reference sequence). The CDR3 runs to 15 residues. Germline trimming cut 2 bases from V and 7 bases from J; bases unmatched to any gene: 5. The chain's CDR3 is CASSLGLAGGNTQYF. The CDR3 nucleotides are TGTGCCAGCAGTTTAGGCCTAGCGGGAGGCAATACGCAGTATTTT.

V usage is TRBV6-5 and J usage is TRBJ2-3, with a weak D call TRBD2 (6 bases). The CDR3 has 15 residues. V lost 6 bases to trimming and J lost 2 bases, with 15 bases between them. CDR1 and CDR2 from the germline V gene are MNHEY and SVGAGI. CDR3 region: CASSPRGTNTDTQYF. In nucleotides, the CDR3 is TGTGCCAGCAGCCCCCGCGGGACGAACACAGATACGCAGTATTTT.

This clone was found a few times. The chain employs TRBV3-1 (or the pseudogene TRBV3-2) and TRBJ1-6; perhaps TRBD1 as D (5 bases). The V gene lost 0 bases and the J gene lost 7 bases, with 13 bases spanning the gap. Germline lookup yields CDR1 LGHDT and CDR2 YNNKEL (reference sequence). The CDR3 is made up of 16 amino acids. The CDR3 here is CASSQDGALGNSPLHF. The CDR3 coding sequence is TGTGCCAGCAGCCAAGATGGGGCGCTGGGAAATTCACCCCTCCACTTT.

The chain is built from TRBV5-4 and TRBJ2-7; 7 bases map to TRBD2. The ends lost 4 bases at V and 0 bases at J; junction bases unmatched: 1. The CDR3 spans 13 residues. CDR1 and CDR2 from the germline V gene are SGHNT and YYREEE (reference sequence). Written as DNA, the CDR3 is TGTGCCAGCAGCAGGACTAGCTCCTACGAGCAGTACTTC. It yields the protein CASSRTSSYEQYF.

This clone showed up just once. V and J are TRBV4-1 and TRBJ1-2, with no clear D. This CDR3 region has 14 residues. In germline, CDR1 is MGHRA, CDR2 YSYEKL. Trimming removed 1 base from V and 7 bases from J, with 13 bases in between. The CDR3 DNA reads TGCGCCAGCAGCCAAGTTCGGGGAACGGCTGGCTACACCTTC. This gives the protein CASSQVRGTAGYTF.

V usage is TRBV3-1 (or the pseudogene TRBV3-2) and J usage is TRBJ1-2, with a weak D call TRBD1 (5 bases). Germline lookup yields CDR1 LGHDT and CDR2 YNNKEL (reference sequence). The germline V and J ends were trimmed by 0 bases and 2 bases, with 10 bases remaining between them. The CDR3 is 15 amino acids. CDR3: CASSQDAAGNYGYTF. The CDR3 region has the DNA TGTGCCAGCAGCCAAGATGCGGCAGGGAACTATGGCTACACCTTC.

The CDR3: CASSRGYSNQPQHF. The DNA for the CDR3 is TGTGCCAGCAGCCGAGGGTATAGCAATCAGCCCCAGCATTTT. V usage is TRBV3-1 (or the pseudogene TRBV3-2) and J usage is TRBJ1-5; the D is unclear. The germline V gene encodes CDR1 LGHDT and CDR2 YNNKEL (reference sequence). CDR3 length equals 14 residues. V was pared by 4 bases and J by 0 bases, with 7 bases between.

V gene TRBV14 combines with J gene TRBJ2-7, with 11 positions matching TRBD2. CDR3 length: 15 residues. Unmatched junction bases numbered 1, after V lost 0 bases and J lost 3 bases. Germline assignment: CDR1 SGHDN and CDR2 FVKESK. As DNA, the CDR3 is TGTGCCAGCAGCCAAGAACTAGCGGGAGTCTACGAGCAGTACTTC. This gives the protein CASSQELAGVYEQYF.

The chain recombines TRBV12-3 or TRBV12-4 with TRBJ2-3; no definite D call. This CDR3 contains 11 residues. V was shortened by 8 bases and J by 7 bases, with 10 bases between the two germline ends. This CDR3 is CASALGNTQYF. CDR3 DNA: TGTGCCAGCGCTCTAGGAAATACGCAGTATTTT.

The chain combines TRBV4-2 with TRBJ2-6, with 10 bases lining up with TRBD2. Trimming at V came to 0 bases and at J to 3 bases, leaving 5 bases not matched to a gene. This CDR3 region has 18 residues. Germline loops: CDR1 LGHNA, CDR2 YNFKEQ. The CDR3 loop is CASSQDGAGGNGANVLTF. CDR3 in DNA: TGTGCCAGCAGCCAAGACGGAGCGGGAGGGAATGGGGCCAACGTCCTGACTTTC.

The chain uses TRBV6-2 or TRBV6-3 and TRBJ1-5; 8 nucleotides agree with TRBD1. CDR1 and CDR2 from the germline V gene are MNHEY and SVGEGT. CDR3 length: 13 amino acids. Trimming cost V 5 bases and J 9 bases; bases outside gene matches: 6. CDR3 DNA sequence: TGTGCCAGCAGTCGGGACAGGACAGGGCCCCAGCATTTT. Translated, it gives CASSRDRTGPQHF.

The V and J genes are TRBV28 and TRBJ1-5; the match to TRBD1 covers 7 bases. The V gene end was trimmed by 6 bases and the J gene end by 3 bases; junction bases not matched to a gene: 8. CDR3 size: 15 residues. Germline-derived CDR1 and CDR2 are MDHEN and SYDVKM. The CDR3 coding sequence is TGTGCCAGCAGACCAGGGGGGACAGACAATCAGCCCCAGCATTTT. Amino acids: CASRPGGTDNQPQHF.

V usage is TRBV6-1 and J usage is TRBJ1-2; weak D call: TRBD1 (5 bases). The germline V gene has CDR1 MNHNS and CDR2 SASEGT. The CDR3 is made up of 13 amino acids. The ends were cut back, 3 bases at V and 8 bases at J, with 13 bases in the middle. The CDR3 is CASSDPGKRGYTF. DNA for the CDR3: TGTGCCAGCAGTGATCCAGGGAAGAGGGGCTACACCTTC.